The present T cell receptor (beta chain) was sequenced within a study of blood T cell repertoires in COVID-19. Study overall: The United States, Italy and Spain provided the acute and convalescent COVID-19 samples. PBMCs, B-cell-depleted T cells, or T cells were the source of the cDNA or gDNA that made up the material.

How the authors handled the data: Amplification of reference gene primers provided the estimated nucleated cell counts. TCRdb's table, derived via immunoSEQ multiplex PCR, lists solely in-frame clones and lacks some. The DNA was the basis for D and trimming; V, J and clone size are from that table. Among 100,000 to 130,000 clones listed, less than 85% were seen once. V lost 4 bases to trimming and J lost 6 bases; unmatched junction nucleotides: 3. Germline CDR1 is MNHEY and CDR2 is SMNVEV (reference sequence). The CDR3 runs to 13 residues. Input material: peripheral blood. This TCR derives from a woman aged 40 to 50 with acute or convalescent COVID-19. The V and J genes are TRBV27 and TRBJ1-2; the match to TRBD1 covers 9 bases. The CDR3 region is CASSWRQGDGYTF. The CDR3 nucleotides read TGTGCCAGCAGTTGGCGACAGGGGGATGGCTACACCTTC.